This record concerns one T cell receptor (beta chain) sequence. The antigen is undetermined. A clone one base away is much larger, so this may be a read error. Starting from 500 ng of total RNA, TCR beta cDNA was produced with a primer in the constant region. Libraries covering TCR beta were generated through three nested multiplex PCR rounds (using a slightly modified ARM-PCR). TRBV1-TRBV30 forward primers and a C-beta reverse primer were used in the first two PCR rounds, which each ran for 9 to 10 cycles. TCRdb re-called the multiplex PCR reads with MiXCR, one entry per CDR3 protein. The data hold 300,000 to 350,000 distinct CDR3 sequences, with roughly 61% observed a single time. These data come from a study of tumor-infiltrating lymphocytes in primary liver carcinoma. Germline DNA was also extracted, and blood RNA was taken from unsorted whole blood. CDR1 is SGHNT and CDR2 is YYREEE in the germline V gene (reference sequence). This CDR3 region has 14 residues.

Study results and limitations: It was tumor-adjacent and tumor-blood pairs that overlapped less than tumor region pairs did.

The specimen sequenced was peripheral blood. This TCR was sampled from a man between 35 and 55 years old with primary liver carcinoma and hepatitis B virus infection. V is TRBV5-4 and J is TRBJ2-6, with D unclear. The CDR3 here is CASSLESGVNVLTF. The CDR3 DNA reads TGTGCCAGCAGCTTGGAATCTGGGGTCAACGTCCTGACTTTC.